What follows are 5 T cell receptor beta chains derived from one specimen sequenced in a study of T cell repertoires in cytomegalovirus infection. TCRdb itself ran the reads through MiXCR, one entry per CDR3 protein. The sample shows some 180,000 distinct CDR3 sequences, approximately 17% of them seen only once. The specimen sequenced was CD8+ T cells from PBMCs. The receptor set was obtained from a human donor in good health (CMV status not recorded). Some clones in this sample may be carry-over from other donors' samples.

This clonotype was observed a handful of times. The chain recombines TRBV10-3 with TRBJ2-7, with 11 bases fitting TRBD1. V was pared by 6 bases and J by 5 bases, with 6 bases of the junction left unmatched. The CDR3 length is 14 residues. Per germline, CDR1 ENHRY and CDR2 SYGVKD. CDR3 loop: CAISERTGGHEQYF. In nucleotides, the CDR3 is TGTGCCATCAGCGAGAGGACAGGGGGCCACGAGCAGTACTTC.

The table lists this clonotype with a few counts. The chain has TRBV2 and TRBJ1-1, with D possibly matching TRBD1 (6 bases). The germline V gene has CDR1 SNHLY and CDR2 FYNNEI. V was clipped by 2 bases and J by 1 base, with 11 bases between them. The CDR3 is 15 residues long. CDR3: CASSEFQGRNTEAFF. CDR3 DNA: TGTGCCAGCAGTGAATTTCAGGGGCGGAACACTGAAGCTTTCTTT.

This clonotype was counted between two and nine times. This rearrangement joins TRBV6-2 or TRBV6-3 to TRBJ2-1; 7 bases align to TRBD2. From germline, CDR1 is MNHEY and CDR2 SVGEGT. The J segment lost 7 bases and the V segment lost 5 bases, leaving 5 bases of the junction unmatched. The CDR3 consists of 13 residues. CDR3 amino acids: CASSPGLVNEQFF. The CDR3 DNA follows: TGTGCCAGCAGTCCCGGACTAGTTAATGAGCAGTTCTTC.

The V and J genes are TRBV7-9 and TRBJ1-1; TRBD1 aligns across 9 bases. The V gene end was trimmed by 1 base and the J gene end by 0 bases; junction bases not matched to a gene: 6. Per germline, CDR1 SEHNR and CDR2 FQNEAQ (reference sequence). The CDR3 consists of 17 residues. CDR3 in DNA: TGTGCCAGCAGCTTAGTAGGGACAGGGTTAATGAACACTGAAGCTTTCTTT. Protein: CASSLVGTGLMNTEAFF. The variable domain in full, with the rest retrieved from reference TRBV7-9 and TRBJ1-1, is DTGVSQNPRHKITKRGQNVTFRCDPISEHNRLYWYRQTLGQGPEFLTYFQNEAQLEKSRLLSDRFSAERPKGSFSTLEIQRTEQGDSAMYLCASSLVGTGLMNTEAFFGQGTRLTVV.

As DNA, the CDR3 is TGTGCCAGCAGCCCTCGTCCCGGGGGCGACGAGACCCAGTACTTC. Translating it yields CASSPRPGGDETQYF. V usage is TRBV7-9 and J usage is TRBJ2-5; D assignment may be TRBD1 or TRBD2 (6 bases each). Germline V lookup: CDR1 SEHNR, CDR2 FQNEAQ (reference sequence). V gave up 5 bases and J gave up 5 bases, with 18 bases separating them. The CDR3 has 15 residues.